The 26 T cell receptor beta chains in this list originate from one sample, sequenced in a study of memory CD4+ T cells and cytomegalovirus serostatus. Clones were read by immunoSEQ multiplex PCR, and TCRdb kept only the in-frame ones, dropping some. Counted here are about 54,000 clones, around 81% occurring once; the ten biggest clones make up 1.6%. Single viable CD3+CD4+CD8-CD45RO+ cells were sorted as the memory CD4+ T cells. The sample was memory CD4+ T cells from blood. These receptors all come from an adult in good health and CMV-seronegative.

The gene calls are TRBV30 and TRBJ1-6; D unresolved. The V gene lost 3 bases and the J gene lost 7 bases, with 7 bases spanning the gap. Germline CDR1 is GTSNPN and CDR2 is SVGIG (reference sequence). CDR3 size: 12 residues. CDR3 sequence: CAWSKGNSPLHF. CDR3 sequence (DNA): TGTGCCTGGAGCAAGGGAAATTCACCCCTCCACTTT.

The chain has TRBV6-5 and TRBJ1-1; no definite D call. Trimming left V 6 bases short and J 2 bases short, with 13 bases between. The CDR3 contains 14 residues. Germline CDR1 is MNHEY and CDR2 is SVGAGI. The DNA for the CDR3 is TGTGCCAGCAGCCCTATACGGGGAAACACTGAAGCTTTCTTT. Translation gives CASSPIRGNTEAFF.

The chain recombines TRBV28 with TRBJ1-4; D gene ambiguous. Germline V gene sequence: CDR1 MDHEN, CDR2 SYDVKM. The CDR3 sequence is 13 residues long. V was cut by 5 bases and J by 8 bases, with 12 bases left in between. CDR3: CASSILTGEKLFF. The DNA for the CDR3 is TGTGCCAGCAGTATTTTGACGGGAGAAAAACTGTTTTTT.

The chain uses TRBV30 and TRBJ1-2; D gene unclear. Trimming left V 4 bases short and J 8 bases short, with 20 bases between. Germline V CDR1 and CDR2: GTSNPN, SVGIG (reference sequence). This CDR3 comprises 14 residues. The CDR3: CAWTKRQHYGGYTF. Written as DNA, the CDR3 is TGTGCCTGGACCAAACGTCAGCATTATGGAGGCTACACCTTC.

The rearrangement uses TRBV28 and TRBJ1-2; D perhaps matches TRBD1 (6 bases). The CDR3 length is 11 residues. V lost 9 bases and J 9 bases, leaving 14 bases between the germline ends. CDR1 is MDHEN and CDR2 is SYDVKM in the germline V gene. The CDR3: CASRGGRSYTF. CDR3 nucleotide sequence: TGTGCCAGTAGGGGGGGGCGAAGCTACACCTTC.

The chain is built from TRBV21-1 and TRBJ1-2; TRBD1, the table's D call, was not compared with the DNA. TRBV21-1 is annotated as a pseudogene. This CDR3 has 16 amino acids. DNA of the CDR3: TGTGCCAGCAGCATCTTCCGGACAGGGGGAAACTATGGCTACACCTTC. This translates into CASSIFRTGGNYGYTF.

The CDR3 sequence: CASRSLWGQGGTSGSYEQYF. CDR3 sequence (DNA): TGTGCCAGCAGGTCCCTGTGGGGACAGGGGGGGACTAGCGGGAGTTACGAGCAGTACTTC. V gene TRBV28 combines with J gene TRBJ2-7, with 14 bases that match TRBD2. CDR3 length: 20 residues. After removal of 6 bases from V and 4 bases from J, the junction contained 20 bases not matched to a gene. CDR1 and CDR2 from the germline V gene are MDHEN and SYDVKM. The variable domain in full, with the rest retrieved from reference TRBV28 and TRBJ2-7, is DVKVTQSSRYLVKRTGEKVFLECVQDMDHENMFWYRQDPGLGLRLIYFSYDVKMKEKGDIPEGYSVSREKKERFSLILESASTNQTSMYLCASRSLWGQGGTSGSYEQYFGPGTRLTVT.

This sequence joins TRBV11-2 and TRBJ2-1; 11 nucleotides align to TRBD1. V shed 4 bases and J 6 bases; nucleotides not matched to a gene: 8. The CDR3 consists of 16 residues. Germline lookup yields CDR1 SGHAT and CDR2 FQNNGV. Written as DNA, the CDR3 is TGTGCCAGCAGCTCACGAACCGGGACAGGGGGCAATGAGCAGTTCTTC. This translates into CASSSRTGTGGNEQFF. The whole variable domain, filled in from reference TRBV11-2 and TRBJ2-1, reads EAGVAQSPRYKIIEKRQSVAFWCNPISGHATLYWYQQILGQGPKLLIQFQNNGVVDDSQLPKDRFSAERLKGVDSTLKIQPAKLEDSAVYLCASSSRTGTGGNEQFFGPGTRLTVL.

The genes are TRBV28 and TRBJ2-5; D remains unclear. V was pared by 4 bases and J by 0 bases, with 6 bases between. The germline gives CDR1 MDHEN, CDR2 SYDVKM. CDR3 length: 13 residues. CDR3 amino acids: CASSYTYQETQYF. The CDR3 DNA is TGTGCCAGCAGTTACACGTACCAAGAGACCCAGTACTTC.

This clone was counted between two and nine times. The gene calls are TRBV7-9 and TRBJ1-1, with 8 nucleotides matching TRBD1. The CDR3 is 14 amino acids. Losses at the gene ends were 0 bases for V and 6 bases for J; bases not matched to a gene: 3. Germline V gives CDR1 SEHNR, CDR2 FQNEAQ (reference sequence). In DNA form, the CDR3 reads TGTGCCAGCAGCTTAGCCCCACAGGGGGCTGAAGCTTTCTTT. The encoded protein is CASSLAPQGAEAFF.

This rearrangement joins TRBV27 to TRBJ1-6, with D possibly matching TRBD1 (5 bases). The CDR3 covers 15 residues. Between the trimmed V and J ends, which lost 3 bases and 7 bases, there was a span of 13 bases. Germline-derived CDR1 and CDR2 are MNHEY and SMNVEV (reference sequence). The CDR3 spells CASSFGAEGNSPLHF. CDR3 bases: TGTGCCAGCAGTTTCGGGGCGGAGGGGAATTCACCCCTCCACTTT.

This chain uses TRBV5-1 with TRBJ2-1; 9 bases fit TRBD2. Germline CDR1 reads SGHRS; CDR2 reads YFSETQ. With 0 bases clipped from V and 3 bases from J, the junction kept 4 bases outside the gene matches. The CDR3 sequence is 16 residues long. The CDR3 protein is CASSLDLAGFYNEQFF. CDR3 nucleotides: TGCGCCAGCAGCTTGGACCTAGCGGGGTTCTACAATGAGCAGTTCTTC.

The gene calls are TRBV5-1 and TRBJ1-2, with no clear D. The V gene's germline CDR1 is SGHRS and CDR2 YFSETQ. Deletions cut 2 bases from V and 8 bases from J, with 13 bases between. The CDR3 is 13 residues long. The CDR3 reads CASSLESSGGYTF. The DNA of the CDR3 is TGCGCCAGCAGCTTAGAATCTTCGGGGGGCTACACCTTC.

The rearrangement joins TRBV5-1 to TRBJ1-1, with TRBD1 matching 7 bases. This CDR3 comprises 11 residues. The V gene's germline CDR1 is SGHRS and CDR2 YFSETQ. After removal of 4 bases from V and 11 bases from J, the junction contained 5 bases not matched to a gene. The CDR3: CASSDREVAFF. The CDR3 nucleotides read TGCGCCAGCAGCGACAGGGAAGTGGCTTTCTTT.

The V call is TRBV7-9, the J call TRBJ1-2; no clear D gene. CDR3 length equals 13 residues. The V gene's germline CDR1 is SEHNR and CDR2 FQNEAQ (reference sequence). Trimming took off 3 bases at V and 4 bases at J, with 9 bases between the two ends. CDR3 sequence reads: CASSFLGFYGYTF. DNA for the CDR3: TGTGCCAGCAGCTTCCTTGGGTTCTATGGCTACACCTTC. The variable domain in full, with the rest retrieved from reference TRBV7-9 and TRBJ1-2, is DTGVSQNPRHKITKRGQNVTFRCDPISEHNRLYWYRQTLGQGPEFLTYFQNEAQLEKSRLLSDRFSAERPKGSFSTLEIQRTEQGDSAMYLCASSFLGFYGYTFGSGTRLTVV.

The chain employs TRBV11-3 and TRBJ2-1, with D possibly being TRBD2 (5 bases). Germline V lookup: CDR1 SGHNT, CDR2 YENEEA. Trimming pared 5 bases from V and 5 bases from J, leaving 10 bases between. The CDR3 length is 13 residues. The CDR3 loop reads CASSEDSDNEQFF. The DNA of the CDR3 is TGTGCCAGCAGCGAGGATAGCGACAATGAGCAGTTCTTC.

A single count supports this clone. The chain links TRBV7-2 to TRBJ2-5; D may match TRBD1 or TRBD2 (5 bases each). Trimming shortened V by 1 base and J by 5 bases, and 14 bases separated the two germline ends. The germline V gene has CDR1 SGHTA and CDR2 FQGNSA. This CDR3 region has 15 residues. CDR3 DNA: TGTGCCAGCAGCTTAGAAGCGGTGAGGGGTGAGACCCAGTACTTC. Its protein is CASSLEAVRGETQYF. Full variable domain (remainder filled in from reference TRBV7-2 and TRBJ2-5): GAGVSQSPSNKVTEKGKDVELRCDPISGHTALYWYRQSLGQGLEFLIYFQGNSAPDKSGLPSDRFSAERTGGSVSTLTIQRTQQEDSAVYLCASSLEAVRGETQYFGPGTRLLVL.

This clone was seen a few times. This chain uses TRBV29-1 with TRBJ2-1; 9 nucleotides match TRBD1. The CDR3 is made up of 14 amino acids. Trimming removed 7 bases from V and 9 bases from J; junction bases left unmatched: 13. CDR1 and CDR2 (germline): SQVTM, ANQGSEA. CDR3 DNA sequence: TGCAGCGCCGCCCGGACGACAGGGGGAGTTGAGCAGTTCTTC. This sequence encodes CSAARTTGGVEQFF.

This chain connects TRBV18 to TRBJ2-7; 10 bases are a match to TRBD1. Trimming cost V 2 bases and J 6 bases; bases outside gene matches: 1. CDR1 is KGHSH, CDR2 LQKENI, per germline. The CDR3 has 13 amino acids. The CDR3 nucleotides read TGTGCCAGCTCACCAGGGGACAGGGGCGAGCAGTACTTC. Its protein product is CASSPGDRGEQYF.

The J gene is TRBJ1-2, the V gene TRBV30; weak D call: TRBD1 (6 bases). The V end lost 4 bases, the J end lost 8 bases, and 20 bases lay between the germline ends. The CDR3 has 14 amino acids. Germline V gene lookup returns CDR1 GTSNPN and CDR2 SVGIG (reference sequence). CDR3 region: CAWKGVYRVYGYTF. In DNA form, the CDR3 reads TGTGCCTGGAAGGGTGTGTACAGGGTATACGGCTACACCTTC. Full variable domain (remainder filled in from reference TRBV30 and TRBJ1-2): SQTIHQWPATLVQPVGSPLSLECTVEGTSNPNLYWYRQAAGRGLQLLFYSVGIGQISSEVPQNLSASRPQDRQFILSSKKLLLSDSGFYLCAWKGVYRVYGYTFGSGTRLTVV.

This clone is termed medium-sized. V and J are TRBV2 and TRBJ1-2; D is unclear. Germline V gene data show CDR1 as SNHLY and CDR2 as FYNNEI. The CDR3 is 12 amino acids. V was cut by 10 bases and J by 8 bases, with 17 bases left in between. The DNA for the CDR3 is TGTGCCACCTCGGTTAGTCGAGAGGGCTACACCTTC. Translating gives CATSVSREGYTF.

This rearrangement joins TRBV6-4 to TRBJ1-2, with a possible D match to TRBD1 (5 bases). Trimming removed 4 bases from V and 5 bases from J, with 11 bases in between. The CDR3 spans 13 residues. Germline values: CDR1 MRHNA, CDR2 SNTAGT. The DNA of the CDR3 is TGTGCCAGCAGTGCGGGACGGTCGTATGGCTACACCTTC. This codes for CASSAGRSYGYTF.

The chain carries TRBV18 and TRBJ2-7; perhaps D is TRBD1 or TRBD2 (7 bases each). Germline values: CDR1 KGHSH, CDR2 LQKENI. Between the trimmed V and J ends, which lost 6 bases and 0 bases, there was a span of 15 bases. The CDR3 covers 15 residues. DNA of the CDR3: TGTGCCAGCTCCAGGGGGGGCAGAACCTCCTACGAGCAGTACTTC. It specifies CASSRGGRTSYEQYF.

V and J are TRBV28 and TRBJ1-6; D may be TRBD1 (5 bases). V was clipped by 6 bases and J by 7 bases, with 13 bases between them. This CDR3 has 14 residues. From germline, CDR1 is MDHEN and CDR2 SYDVKM. The CDR3 loop reads CASRTQGRNSPLHF. In nucleotides, the CDR3 is TGTGCCAGCAGGACCCAGGGCCGGAATTCACCCCTCCACTTT.

The chain is built from TRBV6-1 and TRBJ1-6; a weak D match, TRBD1 (5 bases). CDR1 and CDR2 (germline): MNHNS, SASEGT. With 4 bases removed from V and 5 bases from J, the gap between germline ends came to 9 bases. The CDR3 totals 14 residues. DNA for the CDR3: TGTGCCAGCAGTGCAGGGACGGATAATTCACCCCTCCACTTT. It is translated as CASSAGTDNSPLHF.

The chain carries TRBV19 and TRBJ1-5; 9 nucleotides line up with TRBD1. The junction had 9 bases not matched to a gene; V was cut back by 3 bases and J by 0 bases. Germline lookup yields CDR1 LNHDA and CDR2 SQIVND (reference sequence). The CDR3 runs to 18 residues. As DNA, the CDR3 is TGTGCCAGTAGTATCCTGGGACAGGGCCCTTATAGCAATCAGCCCCAGCATTTT. This codes for CASSILGQGPYSNQPQHF.